This entry lists 20 T cell receptor beta chains sequenced from one sample in a study of shared clonotypes between healthy human individuals (dated by TCRdb to 2020 to 2022). The library was generated by the immunoSEQ multiplex PCR assay. TCRdb provides this immuneACCESS table in a form limited to in-frame rearrangements. Some clones are lacking; in checked studies, under half of them reflect an unresolved V gene, and why the rest are absent is not known. The table for this sample lists around 2.5 million clones; 90% to 95% of them were counted only once. More than 0.35% of the sample lies in the top ten. The specimen sequenced was naive CD4+ T cells from PBMCs. What this sample's cell subset or site label stands for: CD45RA+ positively selected. The receptors shown here come from a man aged 18 to 30 in good health. Some clones in this sample may be carry-over from other donors' samples.

This clone has only one observation. The CDR3 DNA reads TGTGCCACCAGCAGGCCTTTACAGGGATATCGGTCCAAAAACATTCAGTACTTC. This sequence encodes CATSRPLQGYRSKNIQYF. The rearrangement links TRBV15 to TRBJ2-4; D may be TRBD1 (6 bases). This CDR3 region has 18 residues. Trimming cost V 3 bases and J 2 bases, with 20 bases left between them. Per the germline V gene, CDR1 is LNHNV and CDR2 is YYDKDF (reference sequence).

The chain employs TRBV28 and TRBJ2-4; D call uncertain. The CDR3 length is 14 residues. The V and J ends lost 2 bases and 8 bases respectively, with 13 bases between them. Looked up from germline, CDR1 is MDHEN and CDR2 is SYDVKM. DNA of the CDR3: TGTGCCAGCAGTTTAGATGGGTTTGGATACATTCAGTACTTC. This translates into CASSLDGFGYIQYF.

The V and J genes are TRBV6-6 and TRBJ1-5; D gene unclear. Between the trimmed V and J ends, which lost 9 bases and 2 bases, there was a span of 8 bases. Germline lookup yields CDR1 MNHNY and CDR2 SVGAGI (reference sequence). The CDR3 contains 12 residues. The CDR3, as DNA: TGTGCCAGTGAGAAAGGCAATCAGCCCCAGCATTTT. This sequence encodes CASEKGNQPQHF.

This chain connects TRBV4-1 to TRBJ2-3, with D perhaps matching TRBD2 (5 bases). Germline values: CDR1 MGHRA, CDR2 YSYEKL. The CDR3 spans 16 residues. V lost 4 bases to trimming and J lost 0 bases, with 14 bases between them. DNA for the CDR3: TGCGCCAGCAGCCGAGAAGATAGCGCTAGCACAGATACGCAGTATTTT. As protein: CASSREDSASTDTQYF.

This sequence joins TRBV7-2 and TRBJ1-5; a weak D match, TRBD1 (6 bases). CDR3 length: 15 residues. From germline, CDR1 is SGHTA and CDR2 FQGNSA. V lost 5 bases and J lost 5, with 16 bases in between. This chain's CDR3 is CASSLQQGGDQPQHF. DNA of the CDR3: TGTGCCAGCAGCCTGCAACAGGGAGGGGATCAGCCCCAGCATTTT.

The V gene is TRBV18, the J gene TRBJ1-2, with D unresolved. Germline V gives CDR1 KGHSH, CDR2 LQKENI. With 3 bases removed from V and 5 bases from J, the gap between germline ends came to 10 bases. The CDR3 totals 13 residues. For the CDR3, the DNA is TGTGCCAGCTCACCTGGGTGGAGGTATGGCTACACCTTC. Its translation: CASSPGWRYGYTF.

The chain uses TRBV7-2 and TRBJ1-3; 7 bases line up with TRBD1. CDR1 SGHTA and CDR2 FQGNSA come from the germline V gene. J lost 0 bases, V lost 5 bases, and 4 bases had no gene match. This CDR3 contains 15 residues. The CDR3 region has the DNA TGTGCCAGCAGCACCACAGGGGTCTCTGGAAACACCATATATTTT. Translated: CASSTTGVSGNTIYF. The complete variable domain, with remaining parts taken from reference TRBV7-2 and TRBJ1-3, reads GAGVSQSPSNKVTEKGKDVELRCDPISGHTALYWYRQSLGQGLEFLIYFQGNSAPDKSGLPSDRFSAERTGGSVSTLTIQRTQQEDSAVYLCASSTTGVSGNTIYFGEGSWLTVV.

The genes are TRBV11-2 and TRBJ2-1; TRBD2 agrees at 7 bases. The trim removed 5 bases at V and 4 bases at J, leaving 17 bases unmatched. CDR1 SGHAT and CDR2 FQNNGV come from the germline V gene. This CDR3 has 18 residues. The CDR3 region is CASSTQLGGRERYNEQFF. The CDR3 region has the DNA TGTGCCAGCAGCACCCAATTAGGAGGGCGGGAGAGATACAATGAGCAGTTCTTC.

This chain uses TRBV19 with TRBJ1-3; unclear D gene. Per the germline V gene, CDR1 is LNHDA and CDR2 is SQIVND (reference sequence). The V and J ends lost 1 base and 4 bases respectively, with 14 bases between them. This CDR3 comprises 16 residues. The CDR3 DNA is TGTGCCAGTAGTATAGGAGGCACGAATGGAGGAAACACCATATATTTT. This sequence encodes CASSIGGTNGGNTIYF.

This rearrangement joins TRBV7-2 to TRBJ2-5; 7 nucleotides line up with TRBD2. There are 15 residues in the CDR3. Per germline, CDR1 SGHTA and CDR2 FQGNSA. After removal of 2 bases from V and 5 bases from J, the junction contained 8 bases not matched to a gene. The CDR3 is CASSLMAGAWETQYF. CDR3 coding DNA: TGTGCCAGCAGCTTAATGGCGGGAGCATGGGAGACCCAGTACTTC.

The chain is built from TRBV9 and TRBJ2-3; 9 nucleotides line up with TRBD2. V was pared by 4 bases and J by 7 bases, with 10 bases of the junction left unmatched. CDR1 and CDR2 from the germline V gene are SGDLS and YYNGEE. The CDR3 contains 15 residues. CDR3 residues: CASSLELAGSYTQYF. The CDR3 DNA sequence: TGTGCCAGCAGCCTAGAGCTAGCGGGATCTTATACGCAGTATTTT.

About this clone itself: One junction end disagrees with the germline gene, perhaps due to a read error. The V and J genes are TRBV10-3 and TRBJ2-3, with D uncertain. Per germline, CDR1 ENHRY and CDR2 SYGVKD. This CDR3 is built from 13 residues. CDR3 sequence: CATSLVATDTQYF. For the CDR3, the DNA is TGTGCCACCAGTCTCGTCGCCACAGATACGCAGTATTTT.

This rearrangement joins TRBV4-1 to TRBJ1-2; D unresolved. The CDR3 contains 14 residues. The germline CDR1 and CDR2 sequences are MGHRA and YSYEKL. The V end lost 1 base, the J end lost 2 bases, and 8 bases lay between the germline ends. The CDR3 here is CASSQASLNYGYTF. As DNA, the CDR3 is TGCGCCAGCAGCCAAGCGAGCCTGAACTATGGCTACACCTTC.

The chain joins TRBV30 to TRBJ2-3; TRBD1 might be the D (5 bases). Trimming cost V 1 base and J 5 bases, with 7 bases left between them. This CDR3 contains 12 residues. Germline V gene sequence: CDR1 GTSNPN, CDR2 SVGIG (reference sequence). CDR3 in amino acids: CAWSGGGDTQYF. The CDR3 DNA reads TGTGCCTGGAGTGGGGGCGGAGATACGCAGTATTTT.

The DNA for the CDR3 is TGTGCCAGCAGTCTCACACCTTATAGCAATCAGCCCCAGCATTTT. This codes for CASSLTPYSNQPQHF. The rearrangement joins TRBV6-5 to TRBJ1-5; D unclear. The CDR3 runs 15 residues. Trimming removed 5 bases from V and 0 bases from J, with 11 bases in between. Germline V gene sequence: CDR1 MNHEY, CDR2 SVGAGI.

This chain joins TRBV10-3 and TRBJ2-7; 8 nucleotides agree with TRBD2. The CDR3 sequence is 15 residues long. Germline V gives CDR1 ENHRY, CDR2 SYGVKD. Trimming took 6 bases from V and 3 from J; bases not matched to a gene: 10. This chain's CDR3 is CAISKSGAGVYEQYF. In DNA, the CDR3 is TGTGCCATCAGCAAGTCAGGAGCGGGAGTCTACGAGCAGTACTTC.

The chain uses TRBV10-3 and TRBJ2-7; perhaps TRBD2 as D (6 bases). In germline, CDR1 is ENHRY, CDR2 SYGVKD. This CDR3 comprises 13 residues. Trimming shortened V by 10 bases and J by 4 bases, and 17 bases separated the two germline ends. CDR3: CATTTLGSYEQYF. CDR3 coding DNA: TGTGCCACCACGACTCTCGGGAGTTACGAGCAGTACTTC.

V usage is TRBV10-1 and J usage is TRBJ2-7; D unresolved. Looked up from germline, CDR1 is WNHNN and CDR2 is SYGVQD (reference sequence). The ends were cut back, 10 bases at V and 1 base at J, with 14 bases in the middle. This CDR3 is built from 13 residues. Written as DNA, the CDR3 is TGCGCCAACCCTATCCAGGAGTCCTACGAGCAGTACTTC. Amino acids: CANPIQESYEQYF.

V is TRBV7-6 and J is TRBJ2-2; 10 bases are shared with TRBD1. Unmatched junction bases numbered 6, after V lost 5 bases and J lost 3 bases. Germline-derived CDR1 and CDR2 are SGHVS and FNYEAQ. CDR3 length equals 16 residues. CDR3 region: CASSDRTGGDTGELFF. The CDR3 bases are TGTGCCAGCAGCGACCGGACAGGGGGGGACACCGGGGAGCTGTTTTTT.

This clone showed up just a few times. The V gene is TRBV20-1, the J gene TRBJ1-5; D gene unclear. V was pared by 5 bases and J by 4 bases, with 6 bases between. This CDR3 spans 11 amino acids. Looked up from germline, CDR1 is DFQATT and CDR2 is SNEGSKA (reference sequence). The CDR3 here is CSAAENQPQHF. Here the CDR3 DNA reads TGCAGTGCTGCCGAAAATCAGCCCCAGCATTTT.